Each of the 30 T cell receptor beta chains below was sequenced from the same sample in a study of T cells after yellow fever vaccination. TCRdb fed the 5' RACE reads into MiXCR, producing one record per CDR3 protein. Counted here are some 320,000 distinct CDR3 sequences, roughly 9.4% occurring once; the ten biggest clones make up under 20%. The specimen was PBMCs, collected on the day of the first yellow fever vaccination. The source is a man aged 18 to 35 who received the YFV17D yellow fever vaccine.

V gene TRBV11-3 combines with J gene TRBJ2-3, with D perhaps TRBD1 or TRBD2 (5 bases each). Deletions cut 3 bases from V and 4 bases from J, with 14 bases between. This CDR3 comprises 15 residues. Germline assignment: CDR1 SGHNT and CDR2 YENEEA. The CDR3 region has the DNA TGTGCCAGCAGCTTCCGGGGCCCCCCAGCAGATACGCAGTATTTT. This translates into CASSFRGPPADTQYF.

The rearrangement uses TRBV4-2 and TRBJ2-3, with D perhaps given as TRBD1 or TRBD2 (5 bases each). Germline assignment: CDR1 LGHNA and CDR2 YNFKEQ. The CDR3 covers 14 residues. Trimming removed 6 bases from V and 8 bases from J, with 18 bases in between. CDR3 sequence (DNA): TGTGCCAGCAGATACACAGGTCAGGGAGTTACGCAGTATTTT. Translating gives CASRYTGQGVTQYF.

This clonotype has more than one count but fewer than ten. The rearrangement uses TRBV6-5 and TRBJ2-2; either TRBD1 or TRBD2 may supply D (5 bases each). The germline gives CDR1 MNHEY, CDR2 SVGAGI. V lost 4 bases and J 5 bases, leaving 20 bases between the germline ends. The CDR3 is 17 residues long. As DNA, the CDR3 is TGTGCCAGCAGTTCCCGCCTAAGTGGGGGAAGAACCGGGGAGCTGTTTTTT. Its protein is CASSSRLSGGRTGELFF.

This clonotype has a handful of counts. CDR3 amino acids: CSARGTEHEKLFF. CDR3 in DNA: TGCAGTGCCCGGGGGACGGAACATGAAAAACTGTTTTTT. The rearrangement uses TRBV20-1 and TRBJ1-4, with a possible D match to TRBD1 (5 bases). This CDR3 region has 13 residues. Germline V lookup: CDR1 DFQATT, CDR2 SNEGSKA (reference sequence). V gave up 6 bases and J gave up 6 bases, with 14 bases separating them.

This clonotype turned up a few times. The chain employs TRBV5-1 and TRBJ2-4; D is perhaps TRBD2 (6 bases). The CDR3 covers 13 residues. The V and J ends lost 4 bases and 8 bases respectively, with 13 bases between them. CDR1 and CDR2 from the germline V gene are SGHRS and YFSETQ. The CDR3 reads CASSRGLEDIQYF. CDR3 DNA sequence: TGCGCCAGCAGCCGGGGACTGGAGGACATTCAGTACTTC.

This clonotype occurred a few times. The chain has TRBV5-1 and TRBJ1-1, with D possibly being TRBD1 (6 bases). The V gene's germline CDR1 is SGHRS and CDR2 YFSETQ. V was clipped by 4 bases and J by 5 bases, with 21 bases between them. The CDR3 sequence is 16 residues long. As DNA, the CDR3 is TGCGCCAGCAGCCGCGGTCCACAGGGTGTTTGGACTGAAGCTTTCTTT. This gives the protein CASSRGPQGVWTEAFF. The complete variable domain, with remaining parts taken from reference TRBV5-1 and TRBJ1-1, reads KAGVTQTPRYLIKTRGQQVTLSCSPISGHRSVSWYQQTPGQGLQFLFEYFSETQRNKGNFPGRFSGRQFSNSRSEMNVSTLELGDSALYLCASSRGPQGVWTEAFFGQGTRLTVV.

This clonotype was found many times. The rearrangement uses TRBV6-1 and TRBJ1-5, with D perhaps TRBD1 (5 bases). Trimming took 7 bases from V and 5 from J, leaving 15 bases between them. The CDR3 has 14 amino acids. Germline values: CDR1 MNHNS, CDR2 SASEGT. CDR3 amino acids: CASKPGPTDQPQHF. The CDR3 DNA reads TGTGCCAGCAAGCCGGGACCGACAGATCAGCCCCAGCATTTT.

This clonotype was seen more than once but under ten times. The chain combines TRBV20-1 with TRBJ1-1, with 7 positions matching TRBD1. There are 18 residues in the CDR3. V dropped 2 bases and J dropped 2; count of bases not matched to a gene: 17. Looked up from germline, CDR1 is DFQATT and CDR2 is SNEGSKA (reference sequence). This CDR3 reads CSARQHRGKQRLNTEAFF. In DNA form, the CDR3 reads TGCAGTGCTAGACAACACAGGGGAAAACAACGACTTAACACTGAAGCTTTCTTT.

The chain couples TRBV5-1 to TRBJ1-2; maybe TRBD1 (6 bases). This CDR3 is built from 14 residues. Trimming cost V 0 bases and J 6 bases, with 12 bases left between them. Germline loops: CDR1 SGHRS, CDR2 YFSETQ. CDR3 region: CASSLATGYDGYTF. The CDR3 DNA reads TGCGCCAGCAGCTTGGCTACAGGGTACGATGGCTACACCTTC.

This clonotype was found a few times. The rearrangement links TRBV11-2 to TRBJ2-2; D call uncertain. The CDR3 is 13 residues long. Germline CDR1 SGHAT, CDR2 FQNNGV. Deletions cut 6 bases from V and 5 bases from J, with 10 bases between. The CDR3 reads CASSKLSTGELFF. In nucleotides, the CDR3 is TGTGCCAGCAGTAAGCTGAGTACCGGGGAGCTGTTTTTT.

The rearrangement links TRBV5-4 to TRBJ2-2; D gene uncertain. The CDR3 length is 14 residues. V gave up 0 bases and J gave up 6 bases, with 9 bases separating them. Per the germline V gene, CDR1 is SGHNT and CDR2 is YYREEE (reference sequence). CDR3 in amino acids: CASSLVVSPGELFF. Written as DNA, the CDR3 is TGTGCCAGCAGCTTGGTAGTCTCTCCCGGGGAGCTGTTTTTT.

This clonotype was observed a handful of times. This chain links TRBV20-1 with TRBJ1-5, with TRBD1 matching 7 bases. The germline V gene encodes CDR1 DFQATT and CDR2 SNEGSKA (reference sequence). Unmatched junction bases numbered 10, after V lost 3 bases and J lost 2 bases. The CDR3 length is 16 residues. The CDR3 DNA reads TGCAGTGCTAGTGGACAGGCCCATATAGGCAATCAGCCCCAGCATTTT. Translated: CSASGQAHIGNQPQHF.

This chain connects TRBV20-1 to TRBJ2-1; 10 bases fit TRBD2. The CDR3 loop spans 16 amino acids. The junction had 13 bases not matched to a gene; V was cut back by 5 bases and J by 6 bases. CDR1 and CDR2 from the germline V gene are DFQATT and SNEGSKA (reference sequence). As DNA, the CDR3 is TGCAGTGCTCGTCGGACCGGGACTAGCGTCCTCAATGAGCAGTTCTTC. This codes for CSARRTGTSVLNEQFF.

This chain joins TRBV20-1 and TRBJ1-2; D gene ambiguous. The CDR3 runs to 11 residues. Germline CDR1 is DFQATT and CDR2 is SNEGSKA (reference sequence). Trimming stripped 1 base from V and 8 bases from J, with 8 bases between. CDR3 bases: TGCAGTGCTAGAGGGGTGGGCGGCTACACCTTC. Translating it yields CSARGVGGYTF.

The chain employs TRBV7-9 and TRBJ2-2; no clear D. Germline CDR1 and CDR2: SEHNR and FQNEAQ (reference sequence). The CDR3 contains 16 residues. V was pared by 7 bases and J by 0 bases, with 15 bases between. The CDR3 nucleotides are TGTGCCAGCACCCTCTTTTCCCCCGCGAACACCGGGGAGCTGTTTTTT. Amino acids: CASTLFSPANTGELFF.

This clonotype showed up just a few times. J is TRBJ2-1 and V is TRBV20-1; D possibly corresponds to TRBD2 (6 bases). Trimming left V 0 bases short and J 4 bases short, with 10 bases between. CDR1 is DFQATT, CDR2 SNEGSKA, per germline (reference sequence). CDR3 length: 14 residues. The CDR3 is CSARDRGLYNEQFF. The CDR3 nucleotides read TGCAGTGCTAGAGATCGGGGACTTTACAATGAGCAGTTCTTC.

The sample holds a few counts of this clonotype. The chain joins TRBV7-6 to TRBJ2-5; no definite D call. V lost 5 bases and J lost 1, with 11 bases in between. The CDR3 totals 14 residues. Germline V gene data show CDR1 as SGHVS and CDR2 as FNYEAQ. The CDR3 loop reads CASSLNRFQETQYF. The CDR3 bases are TGTGCCAGCAGCCTAAATCGGTTCCAAGAGACCCAGTACTTC.

This clonotype was seen many times. V usage is TRBV5-1 and J usage is TRBJ1-1; possible D gene TRBD1, 6 bases. This CDR3 is built from 13 residues. CDR1 and CDR2 from the germline V gene are SGHRS and YFSETQ. With 1 base removed from V and 4 bases from J, the gap between germline ends came to 8 bases. The CDR3 reads CASSLKGGTEAFF. The CDR3 DNA sequence: TGCGCCAGCAGCTTGAAGGGGGGCACTGAAGCTTTCTTT.

The genes are TRBV7-6 and TRBJ2-5; TRBD2 agrees at 7 bases. With V trimmed by 1 base and J by 5 bases, 10 bases remained unmatched. The CDR3 has 16 amino acids. Germline-derived CDR1 and CDR2 are SGHVS and FNYEAQ. As DNA, the CDR3 is TGTGCCAGCAGCTTAGTTGGCGGGGGTATCATTGAGACCCAGTACTTC. Translating gives CASSLVGGGIIETQYF.

The sample holds many counts of this clonotype. This chain joins TRBV5-1 and TRBJ2-7; D is perhaps TRBD1 or TRBD2 (5 bases each). The V gene lost 2 bases and the J gene lost 3 bases, with 9 bases spanning the gap. CDR3 length equals 13 residues. CDR1 SGHRS and CDR2 YFSETQ come from the germline V gene. CDR3 sequence: CASSFGDHYEQYF. CDR3 DNA sequence: TGCGCCAGCAGCTTCGGGGACCACTACGAGCAGTACTTC.

This clonotype was observed a few times. V gene TRBV6-2 or TRBV6-3 combines with J gene TRBJ2-5; D is unclear. V was pared by 2 bases and J by 5 bases, with 12 bases between. The CDR3 covers 14 residues. Germline assignment: CDR1 MNHEY and CDR2 SVGEGT. The CDR3 coding sequence is TGTGCCAGCAGTTACGTTGTAGACCGGGAGACCCAGTACTTC. This encodes CASSYVVDRETQYF.

The V and J genes are TRBV5-5 and TRBJ1-1; D remains unclear. The CDR3 has 15 amino acids. Trimming stripped 4 bases from V and 4 bases from J, with 17 bases between. Germline values: CDR1 SGHKS, CDR2 YYEKEE (reference sequence). The CDR3 loop reads CASSGFGHLVTEAFF. The CDR3 nucleotides read TGTGCCAGCAGCGGATTCGGGCATCTTGTCACTGAAGCTTTCTTT. Full variable domain (remainder filled in from reference TRBV5-5 and TRBJ1-1): DAGVTQSPTHLIKTRGQQVTLRCSPISGHKSVSWYQQVLGQGPQFIFQYYEKEERGRGNFPDRFSARQFPNYSSELNVNALLLGDSALYLCASSGFGHLVTEAFFGQGTRLTVV.

This clonotype has more than one count but fewer than ten. J is TRBJ2-7 and V is TRBV7-2, with TRBD2 identical over 14 bases. The V gene's germline CDR1 is SGHTA and CDR2 FQGNSA. J lost 3 bases, V lost 5 bases, and 6 bases had no gene match. This CDR3 is 16 amino acids long. The CDR3 is CASSAGLAGVGYEQYF. The CDR3 bases are TGTGCCAGCAGCGCGGGACTAGCGGGGGTAGGCTACGAGCAGTACTTC.

The table lists this clonotype with a few counts. CDR3 bases: TGCGCCAGCAGCCAAGAAGTCGTTAACTATGGCTACACCTTC. Its translation: CASSQEVVNYGYTF. The chain links TRBV4-1 to TRBJ1-2; D not certain. CDR1 and CDR2 (germline): MGHRA, YSYEKL. This CDR3 is built from 14 residues. The V and J ends lost 0 bases and 1 base respectively, with 6 bases between them.

This clonotype was recorded a few times. The V call is TRBV6-1, the J call TRBJ1-6; 8 nucleotides match TRBD1. This CDR3 region has 14 residues. The germline gives CDR1 MNHNS, CDR2 SASEGT. V shed 5 bases and J 8 bases; nucleotides not matched to a gene: 5. CDR3 sequence (DNA): TGTGCCAGCAGTCGACAGGGGTCTGATTCACCCCTCCACTTT. Translation: CASSRQGSDSPLHF.

This clonotype was counted many times. The V and J genes are TRBV7-2 and TRBJ2-3; D gene unclear. V lost 1 base, J lost 6 bases, and 8 bases lay in between. Germline V lookup: CDR1 SGHTA, CDR2 FQGNSA. The CDR3 totals 13 residues. This CDR3 is CASSLESWDTQYF. The CDR3 DNA is TGTGCCAGCAGCTTAGAGTCTTGGGATACGCAGTATTTT.

This clonotype was found a few times. The chain uses TRBV5-5 and TRBJ1-1; 7 positions match TRBD1. The CDR3 sequence is 15 residues long. Germline CDR1 reads SGHKS; CDR2 reads YYEKEE (reference sequence). The trim removed 4 bases at V and 0 bases at J, leaving 6 bases unmatched. CDR3 nucleotide sequence: TGTGCCAGCAGCCGACTGGGACAGATGAACACTGAAGCTTTCTTT. Its protein is CASSRLGQMNTEAFF.

This clonotype appeared a few times. The chain is built from TRBV5-1 and TRBJ1-5; D perhaps matches TRBD1 (5 bases). Germline CDR1 reads SGHRS; CDR2 reads YFSETQ. The CDR3 totals 13 residues. The germline V and J ends were trimmed by 7 bases and 4 bases, with 12 bases remaining between them. DNA of the CDR3: TGCGCCAGCTCTGACAGCCCAAATCAGCCCCAGCATTTT. This sequence encodes CASSDSPNQPQHF. Variable domain in full (rest from reference TRBV5-1 and TRBJ1-5): KAGVTQTPRYLIKTRGQQVTLSCSPISGHRSVSWYQQTPGQGLQFLFEYFSETQRNKGNFPGRFSGRQFSNSRSEMNVSTLELGDSALYLCASSDSPNQPQHFGDGTRLSIL.

This clonotype was detected ten times or more. The chain links TRBV28 to TRBJ1-2; the match to TRBD1 covers 10 bases. Germline values: CDR1 MDHEN, CDR2 SYDVKM. Unmatched junction bases numbered 4, after V lost 6 bases and J lost 6 bases. The CDR3 is 13 residues long. CDR3 sequence reads: CASRQTGGHGYTF. The CDR3 nucleotides read TGTGCCAGCAGGCAGACAGGGGGCCATGGCTACACCTTC.

This sequence joins TRBV5-6 and TRBJ2-1; no firm D call. V dropped 2 bases and J dropped 4 bases, with 7 bases sitting between them. CDR3 length equals 13 residues. The V gene's germline CDR1 is SGHDT and CDR2 YYEEEE. In DNA form, the CDR3 reads TGTGCCAGCAGCTTTGACCAGTACAATGAGCAGTTCTTC. It is translated as CASSFDQYNEQFF.